Included here is one T cell receptor beta chain sequence, with context. cDNA synthesis used the whole RNA isolate, giving expressed TCRB sequences. Produced via immunoSEQ multiplex PCR; TCRdb's table is partial and in-frame only. The data hold a few hundred thousand clones, with 15% to 20% observed a single time. V was cut by 3 bases and J by 7 bases, with 6 bases left in between. Germline CDR1 is KGHSH and CDR2 is LQKENI. The CDR3 spans 11 residues. This sample is part of a study of beta chain features in type 1 diabetes. About the study: Patients were similar to healthy donors in age and gender (as well as in cell yields).

The purity of all sorted populations exceeded 95%. The sequence was collected from a woman between 18 and 30 years old in good health. The gene calls are TRBV18 and TRBJ2-5, with no clear D. Sequenced: naive CD4+ T cells from blood. CDR3 coding DNA: TGTGCCAGCTCACCTTTTAGGACCCAGTACTTC. Translation gives CASSPFRTQYF.